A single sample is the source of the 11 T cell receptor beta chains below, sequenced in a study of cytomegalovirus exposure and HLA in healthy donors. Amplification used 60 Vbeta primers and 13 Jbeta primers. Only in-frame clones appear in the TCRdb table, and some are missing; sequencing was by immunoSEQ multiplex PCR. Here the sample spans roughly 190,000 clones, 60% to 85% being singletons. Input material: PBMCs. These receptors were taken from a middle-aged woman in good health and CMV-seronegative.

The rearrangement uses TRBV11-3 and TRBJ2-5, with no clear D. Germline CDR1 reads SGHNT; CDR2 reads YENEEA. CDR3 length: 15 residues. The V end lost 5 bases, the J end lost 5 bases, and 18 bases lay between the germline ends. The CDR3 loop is CASSQGDLAGETQYF. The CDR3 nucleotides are TGTGCCAGCAGCCAAGGAGATCTTGCCGGGGAGACCCAGTACTTC.

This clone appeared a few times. CDR3 region: CASSEGTGGTDTQYF. The DNA of the CDR3 is TGTGCCAGCAGTGAGGGGACAGGGGGCACAGATACGCAGTATTTT. V gene TRBV6-4 combines with J gene TRBJ2-3, with 10 bases lining up with TRBD1. The CDR3 extends over 15 amino acids. CDR1 MRHNA and CDR2 SNTAGT come from the germline V gene. The V segment lost 3 bases and the J segment 1 base; nucleotides outside the gene matches: 1.

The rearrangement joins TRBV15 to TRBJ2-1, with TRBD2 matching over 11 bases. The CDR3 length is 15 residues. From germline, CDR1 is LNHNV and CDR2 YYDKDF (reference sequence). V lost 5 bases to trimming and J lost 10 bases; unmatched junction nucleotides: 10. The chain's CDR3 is CATSGSGRATGEQFF. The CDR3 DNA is TGTGCCACCAGCGGTAGCGGGAGGGCCACGGGGGAGCAGTTCTTC.

The CDR3 reads CASIEAGNSYEQYF. The CDR3 nucleotides read TGTGCCAGCATCGAGGCCGGGAATTCCTACGAGCAGTACTTC. The gene calls are TRBV7-9 and TRBJ2-5, with D possibly being TRBD2 (5 bases). The J call is doubtful: the DNA matches TRBJ2-7 better. Germline V gene sequence: CDR1 SEHNR, CDR2 FQNEAQ (reference sequence). The CDR3 is made up of 14 amino acids.

Here the CDR3 reads CASSDGGLNTEAFF. The CDR3 region has the DNA TGCGCCAGCAGCGATGGGGGGTTGAACACTGAAGCTTTCTTT. The chain links TRBV5-1 to TRBJ1-1, with a possible D match to TRBD1 (5 bases). The length of the CDR3 is 14 residues. Germline V gene data show CDR1 as SGHRS and CDR2 as YFSETQ. The V and J ends lost 4 bases and 0 bases respectively, with 10 bases between them.

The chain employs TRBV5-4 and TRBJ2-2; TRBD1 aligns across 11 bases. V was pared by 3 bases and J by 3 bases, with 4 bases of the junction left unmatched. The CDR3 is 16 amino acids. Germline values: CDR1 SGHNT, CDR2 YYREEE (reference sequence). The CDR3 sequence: CASSSPGQGDTGELFF. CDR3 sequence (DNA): TGTGCCAGCAGCTCTCCGGGACAGGGGGACACCGGGGAGCTGTTTTTT.

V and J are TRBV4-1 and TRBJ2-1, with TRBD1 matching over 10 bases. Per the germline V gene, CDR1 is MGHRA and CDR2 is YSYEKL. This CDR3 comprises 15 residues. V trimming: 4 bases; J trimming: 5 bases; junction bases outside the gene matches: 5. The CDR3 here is CASSPGQGKDNEQFF. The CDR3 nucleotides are TGCGCCAGCAGCCCGGGACAGGGGAAGGACAATGAGCAGTTCTTC.

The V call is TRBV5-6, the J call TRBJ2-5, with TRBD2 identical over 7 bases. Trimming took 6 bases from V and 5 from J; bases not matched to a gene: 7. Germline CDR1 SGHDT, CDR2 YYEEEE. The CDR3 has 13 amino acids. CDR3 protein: CASTPGRVETQYF. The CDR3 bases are TGTGCCAGCACCCCTGGGAGGGTGGAGACCCAGTACTTC.

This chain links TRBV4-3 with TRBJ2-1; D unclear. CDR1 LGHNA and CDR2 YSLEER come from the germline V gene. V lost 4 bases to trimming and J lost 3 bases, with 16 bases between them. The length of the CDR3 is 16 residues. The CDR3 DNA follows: TGCGCCAGCAGCCCCGGCCTAGTTATTGTCTACAATGAGCAGTTCTTC. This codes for CASSPGLVIVYNEQFF.

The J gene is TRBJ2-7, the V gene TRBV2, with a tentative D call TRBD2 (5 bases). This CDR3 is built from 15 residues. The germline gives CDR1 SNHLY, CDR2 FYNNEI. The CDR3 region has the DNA TGTGCCAGCAGTGAAAGGGAGCAGGCAACCTACGAGCAGTGCGTC. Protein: CASSEREQATYEQCV.

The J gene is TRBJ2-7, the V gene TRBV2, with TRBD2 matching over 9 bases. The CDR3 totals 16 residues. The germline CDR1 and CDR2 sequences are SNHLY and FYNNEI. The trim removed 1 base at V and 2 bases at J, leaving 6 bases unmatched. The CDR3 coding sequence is TGTGCCAGCAGTGAAGGATATAGCGGGAGAACCTACGAGCAGTACGTC. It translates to CASSEGYSGRTYEQYV.